The entry below describes one TCR beta chain. As yet, its antigen is unknown. In terms of origin and age, donors were healthy Caucasian individuals from Russia aged roughly 6 to 100. PBMCs were isolated at a quantity of at least 6 million per sample. This specimen comes from a study of blood T cells in healthy people across ages. Study-wide context: Using template switching, researchers captured about one barcoded beta molecule for each two T cells. Overall study findings and caveats: Donors of long life had a larger count of naive CD4+ cells and greater diversity than aged donors.

A sample-barcoded 5' primer and a J-beta primer mix were used in a second PCR of roughly 7 to 11 cycles. MiXCR, run by TCRdb on the 5' RACE reads, gives a single entry per CDR3 protein. This table holds about 680,000 distinct CDR3 sequences, around 48% found once. V was cut by 3 bases and J by 7 bases, with 22 bases left in between. Germline lookup yields CDR1 DFQATT and CDR2 SNEGSKA (reference sequence). CDR3 length: 16 amino acids. The clonotype was recovered from a woman aged 55-70 years in good health. V gene TRBV20-1 combines with J gene TRBJ2-1, with D perhaps matching TRBD1 or TRBD2 (6 bases each). The sample taken for sequencing was blood. The CDR3 DNA follows: TGCAGTGCTAGGCCCCTTGAGAGGGGGGTGGGGAATGAGCAGTTCTTC. It encodes CSARPLERGVGNEQFF.